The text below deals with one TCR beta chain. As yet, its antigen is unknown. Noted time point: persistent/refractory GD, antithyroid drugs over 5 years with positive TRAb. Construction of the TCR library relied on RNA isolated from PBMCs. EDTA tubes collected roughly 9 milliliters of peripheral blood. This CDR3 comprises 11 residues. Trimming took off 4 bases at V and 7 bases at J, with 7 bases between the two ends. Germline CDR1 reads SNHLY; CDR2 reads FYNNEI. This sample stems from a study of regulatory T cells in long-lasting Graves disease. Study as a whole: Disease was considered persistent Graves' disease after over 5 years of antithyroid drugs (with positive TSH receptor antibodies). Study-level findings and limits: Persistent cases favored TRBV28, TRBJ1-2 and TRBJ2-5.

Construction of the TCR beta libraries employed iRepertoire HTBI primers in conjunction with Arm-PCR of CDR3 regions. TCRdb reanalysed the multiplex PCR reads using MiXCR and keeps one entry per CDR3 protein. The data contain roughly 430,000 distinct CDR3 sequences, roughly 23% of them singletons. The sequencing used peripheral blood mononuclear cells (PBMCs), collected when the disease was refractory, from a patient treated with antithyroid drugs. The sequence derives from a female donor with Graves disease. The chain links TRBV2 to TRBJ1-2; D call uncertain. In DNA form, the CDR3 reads TGTGCCAGCAGTGGAGCAGGTGGCTACACCTTC. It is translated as CASSGAGGYTF.